These T cell receptor beta chains were read from a single sample in a study of T cells in Graves' hyperthyroidism and ophthalmopathy. Via MiXCR, TCRdb re-called the multiplex PCR reads, giving one row per CDR3 protein. The sample includes 270,000 or so distinct CDR3 sequences, 25% to 30% of them seen just once. Sequencing input: blood. Every receptor here comes from a man aged 40-55 years with Graves' hyperthyroidism that later progressed to Graves' ophthalmopathy. Each CDR3 is given with its conserved first and last residue. A D gene is named only where the DNA matches it firmly. Size is stated for part of the rows, as once, few or many counts, or as a class when the clone is expanded.

d_gene: NA; abundance: NA; v_gene: TRBV7-8; j_gene: TRBJ2-7; CDR3aa: CASRPNSYEQYF; CDR3nt: TGTGCCAGCAGGCCAAACAGCTACGAGCAGTACTTC
d_gene: TRBD2; abundance: NA; v_gene: TRBV25-1; j_gene: TRBJ2-5; CDR3aa: CASSQSGGGETQYF; CDR3nt: TGTGCCAGCAGTCAAAGCGGGGGAGGGGAGACCCAGTACTTC
d_gene: NA; abundance: NA; v_gene: TRBV6-2/TRBV6-3; j_gene: TRBJ2-7; CDR3aa: CASSQTKRDDEQYF; CDR3nt: TGTGCCAGCAGTCAGACTAAGAGGGACGACGAGCAGTACTTC
d_gene: TRBD2; abundance: few; v_gene: TRBV11-2; j_gene: TRBJ2-7; CDR3aa: CASSLGFLAGGERYF; CDR3nt: TGTGCCAGCAGCTTAGGATTTCTAGCGGGAGGTGAGAGGTACTTC
d_gene: NA; abundance: many; v_gene: TRBV4-2; j_gene: TRBJ1-1; CDR3aa: CASSQGRAERAFF; CDR3nt: TGTGCCAGCAGCCAAGGCCGCGCCGAAAGAGCTTTCTTT
d_gene: NA; abundance: NA; v_gene: TRBV10-3; j_gene: TRBJ1-1; CDR3aa: CAIERGSFFPTEAFF; CDR3nt: TGTGCCATAGAGAGGGGGAGCTTCTTCCCGACTGAAGCTTTCTTT
d_gene: NA; abundance: once; v_gene: TRBV5-1; j_gene: TRBJ1-5; CDR3aa: CASSLAGNSNQPQHF; CDR3nt: TGCGCCAGCAGCTTGGCGGGGAACAGCAATCAGCCCCAGCATTTT
d_gene: TRBD1; abundance: many; v_gene: TRBV27; j_gene: TRBJ1-2; CDR3aa: CASSSVTGNYYGYTF; CDR3nt: TGTGCCAGCAGTTCCGTGACAGGGAACTACTATGGCTACACCTTC
d_gene: TRBD2; abundance: many; v_gene: TRBV24-1; j_gene: TRBJ2-7; CDR3aa: CATSDSGTSFNEQYF; CDR3nt: TGTGCCACCAGTGATTCCGGGACTAGTTTCAACGAGCAGTACTTC
d_gene: NA; abundance: NA; v_gene: TRBV12-3/TRBV12-4; j_gene: TRBJ2-7; CDR3aa: CASSQASSYEQYF; CDR3nt: TGTGCCAGCAGTCAAGCCAGCTCCTACGAGCAGTACTTC
d_gene: NA; abundance: once; v_gene: TRBV7-2; j_gene: TRBJ1-1; CDR3aa: CASSLRQGFGEAFF; CDR3nt: TGTGCCAGCAGCTTAAGGCAGGGCTTCGGTGAAGCTTTCTTT
d_gene: TRBD2; abundance: NA; v_gene: TRBV11-1; j_gene: TRBJ2-5; CDR3aa: CASSLEALAGAATGTQYF; CDR3nt: TGTGCCAGCAGCTTAGAGGCCCTAGCGGGAGCAGCAACAGGGACCCAGTACTTC
d_gene: TRBD2; abundance: NA; v_gene: TRBV6-1; j_gene: TRBJ2-5; CDR3aa: CASRDSGSPQETQYF; CDR3nt: TGTGCCAGCAGGGATAGCGGGAGCCCCCAAGAGACCCAGTACTTC
d_gene: NA; abundance: many; v_gene: TRBV12-3/TRBV12-4; j_gene: TRBJ2-5; CDR3aa: CASSRDQETQYF; CDR3nt: TGTGCCAGCAGCCGAGATCAAGAGACCCAGTACTTC
d_gene: NA; abundance: few; v_gene: TRBV12-3/TRBV12-4; j_gene: TRBJ2-5; CDR3aa: CASSRGARWETQYF; CDR3nt: TGTGCCAGCAGTAGGGGGGCTAGATGGGAGACCCAGTACTTC
d_gene: NA; abundance: few; v_gene: TRBV28; j_gene: TRBJ2-7; CDR3aa: CASSINSQISYEQYF; CDR3nt: TGTGCCAGCAGTATCAACAGCCAAATCTCCTACGAGCAGTACTTC
d_gene: NA; abundance: NA; v_gene: TRBV29-1; j_gene: TRBJ1-2; CDR3aa: CSEDSAPNYGYTF; CDR3nt: TGCAGCGAGGACAGCGCACCTAACTATGGCTACACCTTC
d_gene: NA; abundance: few; v_gene: TRBV7-2; j_gene: TRBJ1-1; CDR3aa: CASSLASRLNTEAFF; CDR3nt: TGTGCCAGCAGCTTAGCTTCTCGTCTGAACACTGAAGCTTTCTTT
d_gene: NA; abundance: few; v_gene: TRBV6-2/TRBV6-3; j_gene: TRBJ1-1; CDR3aa: CASRTNTEAFF; CDR3nt: TGTGCCAGCAGAACCAACACTGAAGCTTTCTTT
d_gene: NA; abundance: many; v_gene: TRBV7-2; j_gene: TRBJ2-5; CDR3aa: CASSYRSALVETQYF; CDR3nt: TGTGCCAGCAGCTACCGGTCCGCTTTAGTGGAGACCCAGTACTTC
d_gene: TRBD1; abundance: NA; v_gene: TRBV20-1; j_gene: TRBJ1-5; CDR3aa: CSAGGQALNQPQHF; CDR3nt: TGCAGTGCTGGGGGACAGGCACTCAATCAGCCCCAGCATTTT
d_gene: TRBD1; abundance: NA; v_gene: TRBV6-1; j_gene: TRBJ1-5; CDR3aa: CASSADRGFQPQHF; CDR3nt: TGTGCCAGCAGTGCGGACAGGGGGTTTCAGCCCCAGCATTTT
d_gene: NA; abundance: NA; v_gene: TRBV6-2/TRBV6-3; j_gene: TRBJ2-4; CDR3aa: CASSFRAGAKNIQYF; CDR3nt: TGTGCCAGCAGTTTTCGAGCGGGAGCCAAAAACATTCAGTACTTC
d_gene: NA; abundance: NA; v_gene: TRBV20-1; j_gene: TRBJ1-1; CDR3aa: CSAPVDTEAFF; CDR3nt: TGCAGTGCTCCAGTTGACACTGAAGCTTTCTTT
d_gene: NA; abundance: NA; v_gene: TRBV7-3; j_gene: TRBJ1-1; CDR3aa: CASSSGWGNTEAFF; CDR3nt: TGTGCCAGCAGCTCCGGCTGGGGTAACACTGAAGCTTTCTTT
d_gene: NA; abundance: NA; v_gene: TRBV12-5; j_gene: TRBJ2-5; CDR3aa: CASGPSQETQYF; CDR3nt: TGTGCTAGTGGGCCCTCCCAAGAGACCCAGTACTTC
d_gene: NA; abundance: many; v_gene: TRBV3-1; j_gene: TRBJ2-2; CDR3aa: CASSQEEFGELFF; CDR3nt: TGTGCCAGCAGCCAAGAGGAGTTCGGGGAGCTGTTTTTT
d_gene: NA; abundance: many; v_gene: TRBV28; j_gene: TRBJ2-7; CDR3aa: CASSLRQGTWSEQYF; CDR3nt: TGTGCCAGCAGTTTGCGGCAGGGGACGTGGTCCGAGCAGTACTTC
d_gene: NA; abundance: many; v_gene: TRBV29-1; j_gene: TRBJ1-1; CDR3aa: CSAVVNTEAFF; CDR3nt: TGCAGCGCCGTAGTGAACACTGAAGCTTTCTTT
d_gene: TRBD1; abundance: NA; v_gene: TRBV27; j_gene: TRBJ2-5; CDR3aa: CASSKIVAGGGKTQYF; CDR3nt: TGTGCCAGCAGCAAAATCGTCGCAGGGGGTGGGAAGACCCAGTACTTC
d_gene: NA; abundance: many; v_gene: TRBV24-1; j_gene: TRBJ1-2; CDR3aa: CATRGESYGYTF; CDR3nt: TGTGCCACCAGGGGGGAATCCTATGGCTACACCTTC
d_gene: TRBD2; abundance: NA; v_gene: TRBV28; j_gene: TRBJ2-5; CDR3aa: CASSPSRTSGPQETQYF; CDR3nt: TGTGCCAGCAGTCCTTCCCGGACTAGCGGCCCCCAAGAGACCCAGTACTTC
d_gene: TRBD2; abundance: many; v_gene: TRBV30; j_gene: TRBJ2-7; CDR3aa: CAWTYRIAGAGEQYF; CDR3nt: TGTGCCTGGACATACCGTATAGCGGGAGCAGGCGAGCAGTACTTC
d_gene: TRBD1; abundance: many; v_gene: TRBV4-1; j_gene: TRBJ1-1; CDR3aa: CASSPVPGQGAAFF; CDR3nt: TGCGCCAGCAGCCCCGTCCCGGGACAGGGGGCGGCTTTCTTT
d_gene: NA; abundance: NA; v_gene: TRBV30; j_gene: TRBJ1-1; CDR3aa: CAWSVNWNTEAFF; CDR3nt: TGTGCCTGGAGTGTGAACTGGAACACTGAAGCTTTCTTT
d_gene: NA; abundance: many; v_gene: TRBV2; j_gene: TRBJ1-1; CDR3aa: CASLDRMNTEAFF; CDR3nt: TGTGCCAGCCTGGACAGAATGAACACTGAAGCTTTCTTT
d_gene: NA; abundance: NA; v_gene: TRBV3-1; j_gene: TRBJ1-1; CDR3aa: CVSSQRGQMNTEAFF; CDR3nt: TGTGTCAGCAGCCAACGCGGACAGATGAACACTGAAGCTTTCTTT
d_gene: NA; abundance: many; v_gene: TRBV6-1; j_gene: TRBJ1-3; CDR3aa: CASSITSGDGNTIYF; CDR3nt: TGTGCCAGCAGCATAACGTCAGGGGATGGAAACACCATATATTTT
d_gene: TRBD2; abundance: many; v_gene: TRBV20-1; j_gene: TRBJ2-7; CDR3aa: CSAPPGGRGEQYF; CDR3nt: TGCAGTGCCCCCCCCGGCGGGAGGGGGGAGCAGTACTTC
d_gene: NA; abundance: many; v_gene: TRBV4-1; j_gene: TRBJ2-5; CDR3aa: CASSRQGRAPGRETQYF; CDR3nt: TGCGCCAGCAGCCGACAGGGCCGGGCTCCAGGGAGGGAGACCCAGTACTTC
d_gene: NA; abundance: many; v_gene: TRBV13; j_gene: TRBJ2-7; CDR3aa: CAGSLGLGILSYEQYF; CDR3nt: TGTGCCGGCAGCTTAGGGTTGGGGATTCTCTCCTACGAGCAGTACTTC
d_gene: NA; abundance: many; v_gene: TRBV3-1; j_gene: TRBJ1-2; CDR3aa: CASSGSALGNYGYTF; CDR3nt: TGTGCCAGCAGCGGCTCTGCCTTAGGGAACTATGGCTACACCTTC
d_gene: NA; abundance: many; v_gene: TRBV19; j_gene: TRBJ2-5; CDR3aa: CASSTRETQYF; CDR3nt: TGTGCCAGTAGCACCCGCGAGACCCAGTACTTC
d_gene: TRBD1; abundance: many; v_gene: TRBV6-2/TRBV6-3; j_gene: TRBJ1-2; CDR3aa: CASKLEGAANYGYTF; CDR3nt: TGTGCCAGCAAACTCGAGGGGGCTGCTAACTATGGCTACACCTTC
d_gene: NA; abundance: few; v_gene: TRBV6-1; j_gene: TRBJ1-5; CDR3aa: CASSQGRWSNQPQHF; CDR3nt: TGTGCCAGCAGTCAGGGGCGCTGGAGCAATCAGCCCCAGCATTTT
d_gene: NA; abundance: few; v_gene: TRBV12-3/TRBV12-4; j_gene: TRBJ1-5; CDR3aa: CASSLQRYQPQHF; CDR3nt: TGTGCCAGCAGTTTACAAAGATATCAGCCCCAGCATTTT
d_gene: NA; abundance: many; v_gene: TRBV15; j_gene: TRBJ1-3; CDR3aa: CATSRKGNTIYF; CDR3nt: TGTGCCACCAGCAGAAAGGGAAACACCATATATTTT
d_gene: NA; abundance: many; v_gene: TRBV2; j_gene: TRBJ2-7; CDR3aa: CASSEDFYEQYF; CDR3nt: TGTGCCAGCAGTGAGGACTTCTACGAGCAGTACTTC
d_gene: TRBD1; abundance: many; v_gene: TRBV18; j_gene: TRBJ2-7; CDR3aa: CASSPRDGTGEQYF; CDR3nt: TGTGCCAGCTCACCGCGAGACGGGACAGGAGAGCAGTACTTC
d_gene: NA; abundance: NA; v_gene: TRBV28; j_gene: TRBJ1-2; CDR3aa: CASSIPARQVSSYGYTF; CDR3nt: TGTGCCAGCAGTATACCTGCCCGACAGGTCTCATCGTATGGCTACACCTTC
d_gene: TRBD2; abundance: many; v_gene: TRBV9; j_gene: TRBJ2-2; CDR3aa: CASSVGSGSTGELFF; CDR3nt: TGTGCCAGCAGCGTAGGTAGCGGGAGCACCGGGGAGCTGTTTTTT
d_gene: TRBD2; abundance: few; v_gene: TRBV6-1; j_gene: TRBJ2-7; CDR3aa: CASSENGAGGYEQYF; CDR3nt: TGTGCCAGCAGTGAAAACGGGGCGGGAGGTTACGAGCAGTACTTC
d_gene: NA; abundance: many; v_gene: TRBV7-9; j_gene: TRBJ2-5; CDR3aa: CASSTQGWGETQYF; CDR3nt: TGTGCCAGCAGTACACAGGGTTGGGGAGAGACCCAGTACTTC
d_gene: TRBD1; abundance: NA; v_gene: TRBV20-1; j_gene: TRBJ1-5; CDR3aa: CSARTGRGQPQHF; CDR3nt: TGCAGTGCAAGGACAGGGCGGGGTCAGCCCCAGCATTTT
d_gene: NA; abundance: NA; v_gene: TRBV12-5; j_gene: TRBJ1-1; CDR3aa: CASRIGGVNTEAFF; CDR3nt: TGTGCTAGCAGAATCGGGGGGGTAAACACTGAAGCTTTCTTT
d_gene: TRBD2; abundance: many; v_gene: TRBV20-1; j_gene: TRBJ2-7; CDR3aa: CSARDLAGTNYEQYF; CDR3nt: TGCAGTGCTAGAGATCTAGCGGGAACCAACTACGAGCAGTACTTC
d_gene: NA; abundance: many; v_gene: TRBV4-1; j_gene: TRBJ1-1; CDR3aa: CASSPTPSGEAFF; CDR3nt: TGCGCCAGCAGCCCGACACCCAGTGGAGAAGCTTTCTTT
d_gene: NA; abundance: NA; v_gene: TRBV5-1; j_gene: TRBJ1-2; CDR3aa: CASSLVSQEEYPQYGYIF; CDR3nt: TGCGCCAGCAGCTTGGTTTCCCAGGAAGAATACCCTCAGTATGGCTACATCTTC